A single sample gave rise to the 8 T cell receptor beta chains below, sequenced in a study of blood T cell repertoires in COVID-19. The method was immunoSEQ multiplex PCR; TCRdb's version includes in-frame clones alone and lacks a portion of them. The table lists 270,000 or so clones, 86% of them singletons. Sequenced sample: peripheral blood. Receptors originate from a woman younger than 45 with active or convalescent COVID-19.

CDR3 region: CASSGSSGSLEKLFF. CDR3 coding DNA: TGTGCCAGCAGCGGTAGTTCCGGGTCTCTTGAAAAACTGTTTTTT. This rearrangement joins TRBV5-6 to TRBJ1-4; D remains ambiguous. This CDR3 contains 15 residues. CDR1 is SGHDT and CDR2 is YYEEEE in the germline V gene. V was trimmed by 4 bases and J by 7 bases, leaving 17 bases between them.

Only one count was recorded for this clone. The CDR3 sequence is CASSSQYNSPLHF. Here the CDR3 DNA reads TGTGCCAGCAGTTCACAGTATAATTCACCCCTCCACTTT. The rearrangement joins TRBV6-6 to TRBJ1-6; D call uncertain. Germline CDR1 MNHNY, CDR2 SVGAGI (reference sequence). The V gene lost 4 bases and the J gene lost 4 bases, with 5 bases spanning the gap. The CDR3 consists of 13 residues.

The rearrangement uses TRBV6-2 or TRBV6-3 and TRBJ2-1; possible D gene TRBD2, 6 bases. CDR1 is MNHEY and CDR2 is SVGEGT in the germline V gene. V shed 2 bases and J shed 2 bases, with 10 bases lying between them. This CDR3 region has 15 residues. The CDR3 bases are TGTGCCAGCAGTTACGGAGCGGGCGCCTACAATGAGCAGTTCTTC. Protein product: CASSYGAGAYNEQFF.

The CDR3 DNA follows: TGTGCCAGCAGCACAGGGTTAAGCACAGATACGCAGTATTTT. This codes for CASSTGLSTDTQYF. The J gene is TRBJ2-3, the V gene TRBV11-1; maybe TRBD1 (6 bases). Germline CDR1 reads SGHAT; CDR2 reads FQDESV (reference sequence). The germline V and J ends were trimmed by 5 bases and 0 bases, with 9 bases remaining between them. The CDR3 is 14 residues long.

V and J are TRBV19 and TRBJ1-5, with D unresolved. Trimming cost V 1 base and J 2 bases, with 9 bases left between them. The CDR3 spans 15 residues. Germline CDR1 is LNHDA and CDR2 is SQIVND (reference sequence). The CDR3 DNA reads TGTGCCAGTAGTATAGCCCCGGTTGGCAATCAGCCCCAGCATTTT. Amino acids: CASSIAPVGNQPQHF.

In nucleotides, the CDR3 is TGTGCCAGCAGCTTCGACAGGGAATCGTATGGCTACACCTTC. This sequence encodes CASSFDRESYGYTF. This rearrangement joins TRBV5-4 to TRBJ1-2; 7 bases line up with TRBD1. The CDR3 length is 14 residues. Germline V gene data show CDR1 as SGHNT and CDR2 as YYREEE (reference sequence). With 2 bases clipped from V and 5 bases from J, the junction kept 6 bases outside the gene matches.

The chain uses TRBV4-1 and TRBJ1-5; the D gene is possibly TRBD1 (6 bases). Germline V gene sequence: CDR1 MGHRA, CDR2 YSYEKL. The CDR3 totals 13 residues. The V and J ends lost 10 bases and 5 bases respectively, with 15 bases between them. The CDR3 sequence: CATAGGKYQPQHF. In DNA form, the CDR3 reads TGCGCCACCGCGGGGGGCAAATATCAGCCCCAGCATTTT.

The CDR3 protein is CATKTGSDNEQFF. As DNA, the CDR3 is TGTGCCACGAAGACGGGTTCCGATAATGAGCAGTTCTTC. This rearrangement joins TRBV15 to TRBJ2-1; D uncertain. V lost 9 bases and J lost 7, with 16 bases in between. Germline V gene sequence: CDR1 LNHNV, CDR2 YYDKDF (reference sequence). This CDR3 has 13 residues. Full variable domain (missing parts from reference TRBV15 and TRBJ2-1): DAMVIQNPRYQVTQFGKPVTLSCSQTLNHNVMYWYQQKSSQAPKLLFHYYDKDFNNEADTPDNFQSRRPNTSFCFLDIRSPGLGDTAMYLCATKTGSDNEQFFGPGTRLTVL.